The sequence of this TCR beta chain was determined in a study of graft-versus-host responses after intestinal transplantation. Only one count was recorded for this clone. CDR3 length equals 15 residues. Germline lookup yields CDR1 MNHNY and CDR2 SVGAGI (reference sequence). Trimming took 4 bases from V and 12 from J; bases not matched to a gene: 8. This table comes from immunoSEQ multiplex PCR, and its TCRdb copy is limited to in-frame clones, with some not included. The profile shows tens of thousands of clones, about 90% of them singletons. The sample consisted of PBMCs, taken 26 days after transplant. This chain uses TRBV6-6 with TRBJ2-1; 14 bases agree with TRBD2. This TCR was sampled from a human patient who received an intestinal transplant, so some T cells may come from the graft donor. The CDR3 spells CASSSRTSGGYMQFF. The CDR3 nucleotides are TGTGCCAGCAGTTCGCGGACTAGCGGGGGGTATATGCAGTTCTTC.